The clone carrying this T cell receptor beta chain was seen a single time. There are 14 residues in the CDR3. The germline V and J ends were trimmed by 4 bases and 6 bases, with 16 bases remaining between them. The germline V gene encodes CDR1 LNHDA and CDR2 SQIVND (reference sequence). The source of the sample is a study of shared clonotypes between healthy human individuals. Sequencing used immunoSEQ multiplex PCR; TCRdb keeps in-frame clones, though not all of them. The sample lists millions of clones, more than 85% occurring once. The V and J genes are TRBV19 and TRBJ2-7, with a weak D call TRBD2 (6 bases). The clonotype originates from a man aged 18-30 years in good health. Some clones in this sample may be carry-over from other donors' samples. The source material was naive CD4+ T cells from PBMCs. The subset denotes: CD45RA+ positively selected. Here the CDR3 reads CASSRQLTSREQYF. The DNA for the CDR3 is TGTGCCAGTAGTAGACAACTGACTAGTCGCGAGCAGTACTTC.